This section outlines one TCR beta chain sequence together with its context. Its target is not known. The CDR3 spans 12 residues. Trimming cost V 8 bases and J 2 bases; bases outside gene matches: 2. Per germline, CDR1 SEHNR and CDR2 FQNEAQ (reference sequence). Amplification used 60 Vbeta primers and 13 Jbeta primers. Generated by immunoSEQ multiplex PCR, the TCRdb table keeps only in-frame clones and is missing some. The table lists roughly 190,000 clones, approximately 82% of them singletons, with over 1.5% in the top ten. This entry comes from a study of cytomegalovirus exposure and HLA in healthy donors. Study results and caveats: According to an earlier analysis, most TCR beta V segments yielded productive rearrangements about 87% or about 30% of the time. Immune exposure data for these donors was limited to CMV serostatus. A highly shared variant cluster was judged a likely technical artifact.

This chain links TRBV7-9 with TRBJ2-5; 7 bases align to TRBD2. This sequence was found in a middle-aged man in good health and CMV-seropositive. The sample was PBMCs. The CDR3 DNA reads TGTGCCAGCGGGGGGGATCAAGAGACCCAGTACTTC. This codes for CASGGDQETQYF.